The T cell receptor beta chain under discussion was sequenced for a study of blood T cells in healthy people across ages (dated by TCRdb to the mid-2010s). Regarding the research as a whole: In model experiments, template switching captured roughly one uniquely barcoded TCR beta cDNA molecule for every two T cells. Age-related changes in TCR beta repertoire diversity were measured in the study by deep sequencing normalized with unique cDNA molecular identifiers. The donors were divided into four age groups: young (average about 15 years), middle-aged (roughly 40), aged (about 60) and long-lived (about 90). To avoid experimental bias, donors of different ages were spread randomly across the sequencing lanes. The study analyzed two additional independent replicas of 1 million unique cDNA reads from the same blood draw for two donors, one aged 18 to 29 and one aged 80 or older.

Overall study outcomes, separate from this receptor: Because the CMV infection status of the donors was unknown, age-related changes in expanded clonotypes may potentially have been confounded. Observed TCR beta diversity correlated strongly with the percentage of naive T cells measured by flow cytometry. Compared with the aged group, the long-lived group had more naive CD4+ T cells, fewer expanded clones and increased TCR diversity, suggesting age selection. Estimates of total diversity from one million sequenced T cells were regarded as lower bounds and underestimates. Because profiling used bulk unsorted PBMCs, naive and antigen-experienced compartments could not be compared conclusively. As age increased, observed TCR beta diversity per million T cells dropped in a roughly linear way, and a significant reduction was already evident by age around 41.

The library came from 5' RACE. Sequencing instrument: Illumina HiSeq 2500. A second PCR of about 6 to 11 cycles was performed with a sample-barcoded 5' primer and a J-beta primer mix. A unique molecular identifier was introduced onto each TCR beta cDNA molecule by a template-switch 5' adaptor carrying 12 random nucleotides. Each sample yielded at least 3 million CDR3-containing paired-end reads. All of the RNA was converted into first-strand cDNA using the Mint cDNA synthesis kit, with a TRBC-specific oligonucleotide serving as the primer. All cDNA was treated with uracil-DNA glycosylase and then went through a first 18-cycle PCR with the universal primers M1SS and BC2_uni_R. On the study's bioinformatics: Each sample was normalized by randomly selecting 1 million high-quality reads, each carrying a distinct molecular identifier. Instead of being binned into consensus sequences, reads that shared molecular identifiers were thrown out. MiTCR, with a Q25 quality threshold and the strictest error-elimination algorithm, was used for CDR3 identification, clonotype clustering and error correction. A nonparametric unseen species model with Euler transformation was used to estimate a lower bound on total TCR beta diversity. The public reads were reanalyzed by TCRdb: fastp trimming at Q25, MiXCR alignment, in-frame beta chains only. Identical CDR3 proteins give one entry, which carries the most common genes and DNA. It is TCRdb's table, rather than the study itself, that gives the V and J calls and clone size. The sample records hundreds of thousands of distinct CDR3 sequences, 47% of which are singletons. The top ten clones comprise roughly 24% of the sample.

The CDR3 spans 18 residues, from the cysteine through the phenylalanine. The read is trimmed to its CDR3 DNA, 54 bases read in frame from base 1. For CDR1 and CDR2, the germline V gene lists SGHTA and FQGNSA. The trim is 5 bases for V and 2 bases for J, with a gap of 19 bases between the germline ends. Regarding this clonotype: Its antigen target is currently unknown. Base qualities are missing; no much larger clone stands one base away.

Systemically healthy Caucasian individuals from Russia, some 36 in total and aged roughly 6 to 90 years, were included as donors. Each donor gave ten milliliters of peripheral blood, collected into EDTA-treated Vacutainer tubes. PBMCs were isolated by Ficoll-Paque density-gradient centrifugation, with at least 6 million obtained per sample. Trizol reagent was used to extract total RNA from the PBMCs, yielding at least 5 micrograms per sample. For every donor, flow cytometry on a PBMC aliquot measured the percentage of naive CD45RAhigh/CD27high T cells. Sequences were obtained from blood. The chain was built from TRBV7-2 and TRBJ2-6; the D gene is perhaps TRBD1, on 7 matching bases. This TCR derives from an elderly man in good health. The nucleotides are TGTGCCAGCAGCCAGCCCTTCCAGGGGGGAGCTGGGGCCAACGTCCTGACTTTC. Its coded protein is CASSQPFQGGAGANVLTF.